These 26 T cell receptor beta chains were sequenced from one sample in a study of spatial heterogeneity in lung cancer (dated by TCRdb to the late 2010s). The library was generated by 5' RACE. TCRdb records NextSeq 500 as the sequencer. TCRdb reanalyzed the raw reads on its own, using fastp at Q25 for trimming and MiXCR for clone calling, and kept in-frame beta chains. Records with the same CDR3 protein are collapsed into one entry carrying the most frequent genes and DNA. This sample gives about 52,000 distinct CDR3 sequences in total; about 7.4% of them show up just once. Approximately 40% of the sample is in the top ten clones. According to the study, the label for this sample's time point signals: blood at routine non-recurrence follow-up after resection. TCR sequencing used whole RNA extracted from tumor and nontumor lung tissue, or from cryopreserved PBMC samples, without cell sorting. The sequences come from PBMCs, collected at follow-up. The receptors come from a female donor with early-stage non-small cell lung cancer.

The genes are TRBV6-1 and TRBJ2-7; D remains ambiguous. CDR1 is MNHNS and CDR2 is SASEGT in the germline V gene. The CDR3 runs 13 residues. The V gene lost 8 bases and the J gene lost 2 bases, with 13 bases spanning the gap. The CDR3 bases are TGTGCCAGCGATAGCCAGGAGCCCTACGAGCAGTACTTC. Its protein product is CASDSQEPYEQYF.

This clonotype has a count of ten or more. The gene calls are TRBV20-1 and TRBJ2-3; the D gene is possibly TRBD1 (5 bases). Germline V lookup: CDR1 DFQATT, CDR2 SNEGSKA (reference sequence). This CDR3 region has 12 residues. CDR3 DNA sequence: TGCACCATCCCCTTAGGGGTAGATACGCAGTATTTT. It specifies CTIPLGVDTQYF.

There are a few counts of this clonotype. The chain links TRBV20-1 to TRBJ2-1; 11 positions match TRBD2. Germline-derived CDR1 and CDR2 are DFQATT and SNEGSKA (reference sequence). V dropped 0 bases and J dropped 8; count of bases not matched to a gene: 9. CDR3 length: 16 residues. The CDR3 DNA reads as TGCAGTGCTAGAGACTATTTTAGCGGGGGGGCCGATGAGCAGTTCTTC. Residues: CSARDYFSGGADEQFF.

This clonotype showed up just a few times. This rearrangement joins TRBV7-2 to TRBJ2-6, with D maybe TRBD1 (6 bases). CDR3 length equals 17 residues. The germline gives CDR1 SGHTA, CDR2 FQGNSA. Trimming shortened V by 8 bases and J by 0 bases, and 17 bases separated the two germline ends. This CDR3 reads CASSIQQGLSGANVLTF. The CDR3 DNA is TGTGCCAGCTCTATCCAACAGGGTCTCTCTGGGGCCAACGTCCTGACTTTC.

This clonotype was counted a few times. CDR3: CASSLPGQGPSGANVLTF. In DNA, the CDR3 is TGTGCCAGCAGCTTACCGGGACAGGGACCTTCTGGGGCCAACGTCCTGACTTTC. V usage is TRBV7-9 and J usage is TRBJ2-6, with 9 bases fitting TRBD1. The ends lost 2 bases at V and 1 base at J; junction bases unmatched: 6. The CDR3 contains 18 residues. The germline V gene encodes CDR1 SEHNR and CDR2 FQNEAQ (reference sequence).

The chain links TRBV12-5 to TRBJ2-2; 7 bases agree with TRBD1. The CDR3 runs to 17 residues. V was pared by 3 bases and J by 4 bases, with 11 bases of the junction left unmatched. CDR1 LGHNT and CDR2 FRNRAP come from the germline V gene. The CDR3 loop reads CASGLIQGLSFTGELFF. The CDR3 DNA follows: TGTGCTAGTGGTTTAATACAGGGGCTATCGTTCACCGGGGAGCTGTTTTTT.

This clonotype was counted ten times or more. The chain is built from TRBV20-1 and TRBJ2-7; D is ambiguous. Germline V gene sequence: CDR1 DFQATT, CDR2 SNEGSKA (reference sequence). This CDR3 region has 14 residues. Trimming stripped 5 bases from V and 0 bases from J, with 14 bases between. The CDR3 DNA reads TGCAGTGCTGGATCCCGGACGGACTCCTACGAGCAGTACTTC. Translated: CSAGSRTDSYEQYF.

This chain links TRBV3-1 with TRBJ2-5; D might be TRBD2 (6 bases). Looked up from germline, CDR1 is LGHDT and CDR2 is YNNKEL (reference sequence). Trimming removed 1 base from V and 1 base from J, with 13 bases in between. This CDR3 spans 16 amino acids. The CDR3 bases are TGTGCCAGCAGCCAAGGGGTCCGGGACTTCCAAGAGACCCAGTACTTC. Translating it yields CASSQGVRDFQETQYF.

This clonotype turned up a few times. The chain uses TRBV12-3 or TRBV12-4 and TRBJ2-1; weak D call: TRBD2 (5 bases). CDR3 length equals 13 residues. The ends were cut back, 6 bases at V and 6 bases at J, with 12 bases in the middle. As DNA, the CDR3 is TGTGCCAGCAGAAGTTTAGAGGGCAATGAGCAGTTCTTC. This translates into CASRSLEGNEQFF.

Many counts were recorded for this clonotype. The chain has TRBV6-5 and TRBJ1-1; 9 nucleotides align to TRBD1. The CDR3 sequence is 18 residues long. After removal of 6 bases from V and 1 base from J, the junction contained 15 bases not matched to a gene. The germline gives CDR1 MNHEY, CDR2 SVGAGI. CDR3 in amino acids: CASRYTSFGTGTNTEAFF. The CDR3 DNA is TGTGCCAGCAGATACACTAGTTTCGGGACAGGGACGAACACTGAAGCTTTCTTT.

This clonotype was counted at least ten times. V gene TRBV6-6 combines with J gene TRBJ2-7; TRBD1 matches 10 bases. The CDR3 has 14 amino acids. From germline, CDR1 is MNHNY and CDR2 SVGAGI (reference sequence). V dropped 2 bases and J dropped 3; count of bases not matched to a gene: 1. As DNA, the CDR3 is TGTGCCAGCAGTTACCGGGACAGGGGCTACGAGCAGTACTTC. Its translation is CASSYRDRGYEQYF.

The CDR3: CASSRTGGGLGQPQHF. The CDR3 DNA reads TGCGCCAGCAGCCGGACAGGGGGCGGGTTGGGTCAGCCCCAGCATTTT. The V call is TRBV5-1, the J call TRBJ1-5; TRBD1 agrees at 11 bases. The CDR3 has 16 residues. V shed 4 bases and J 6 bases; nucleotides not matched to a gene: 9. CDR1 SGHRS and CDR2 YFSETQ come from the germline V gene. The entire variable domain, with the rest obtained from reference TRBV5-1 and TRBJ1-5, is as follows: KAGVTQTPRYLIKTRGQQVTLSCSPISGHRSVSWYQQTPGQGLQFLFEYFSETQRNKGNFPGRFSGRQFSNSRSEMNVSTLELGDSALYLCASSRTGGGLGQPQHFGDGTRLSIL.

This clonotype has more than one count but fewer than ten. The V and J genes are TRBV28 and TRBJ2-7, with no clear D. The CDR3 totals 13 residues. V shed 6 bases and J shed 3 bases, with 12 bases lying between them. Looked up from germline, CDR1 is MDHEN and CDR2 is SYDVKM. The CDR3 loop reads CASSSPRVYEQYF. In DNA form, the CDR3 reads TGTGCCAGCAGCTCCCCAAGGGTCTACGAGCAGTACTTC.

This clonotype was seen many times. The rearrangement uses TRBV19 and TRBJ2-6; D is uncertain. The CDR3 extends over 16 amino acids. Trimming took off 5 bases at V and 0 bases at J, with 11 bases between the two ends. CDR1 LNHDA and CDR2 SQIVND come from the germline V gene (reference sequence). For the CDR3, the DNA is TGTGCCAGTAGTGACCCACGGAGCTCTGGGGCCAACGTCCTGACTTTC. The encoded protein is CASSDPRSSGANVLTF.

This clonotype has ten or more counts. DNA for the CDR3: TGTGCCAGTAGCCTAGCTTCTAACACAGATACGCAGTATTTT. Translating gives CASSLASNTDTQYF. The chain combines TRBV19 with TRBJ2-3, with D tentatively TRBD2 (5 bases). CDR1 and CDR2 (germline): LNHDA, SQIVND (reference sequence). Trimming removed 6 bases from V and 2 bases from J, with 12 bases in between. This CDR3 region has 14 residues.

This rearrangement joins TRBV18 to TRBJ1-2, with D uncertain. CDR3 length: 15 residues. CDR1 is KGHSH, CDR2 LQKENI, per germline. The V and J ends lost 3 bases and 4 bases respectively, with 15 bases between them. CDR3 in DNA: TGTGCCAGCTCACCCACCCAGGACTGGATCTATGGCTACACCTTC. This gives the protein CASSPTQDWIYGYTF.

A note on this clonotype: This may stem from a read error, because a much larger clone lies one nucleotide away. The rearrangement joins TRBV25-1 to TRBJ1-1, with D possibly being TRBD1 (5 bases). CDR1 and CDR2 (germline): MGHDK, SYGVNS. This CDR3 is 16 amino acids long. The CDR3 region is CASRESSGPRNTEAFF. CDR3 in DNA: TGTGCCAGCAGAGAATCCTCAGGGCCCCGGAACACTGAAGCTTTCTTT.

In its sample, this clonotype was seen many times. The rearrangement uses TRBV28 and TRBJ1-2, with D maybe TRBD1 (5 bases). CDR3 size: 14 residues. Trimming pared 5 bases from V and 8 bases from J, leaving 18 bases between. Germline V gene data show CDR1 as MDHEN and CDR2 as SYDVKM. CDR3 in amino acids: CASSVPGTREGYTF. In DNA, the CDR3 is TGTGCCAGCAGTGTCCCCGGGACGAGGGAGGGCTACACCTTC.

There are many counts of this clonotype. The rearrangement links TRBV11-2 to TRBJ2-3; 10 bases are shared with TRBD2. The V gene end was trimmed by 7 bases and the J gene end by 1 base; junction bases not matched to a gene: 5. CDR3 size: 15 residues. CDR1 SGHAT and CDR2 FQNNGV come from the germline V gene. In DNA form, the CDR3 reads TGTGCCAGCACCAAAGCGGGGGGGCGCACAGATACGCAGTATTTT. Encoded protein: CASTKAGGRTDTQYF. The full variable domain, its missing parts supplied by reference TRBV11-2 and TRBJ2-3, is EAGVAQSPRYKIIEKRQSVAFWCNPISGHATLYWYQQILGQGPKLLIQFQNNGVVDDSQLPKDRFSAERLKGVDSTLKIQPAKLEDSAVYLCASTKAGGRTDTQYFGPGTRLTVL.

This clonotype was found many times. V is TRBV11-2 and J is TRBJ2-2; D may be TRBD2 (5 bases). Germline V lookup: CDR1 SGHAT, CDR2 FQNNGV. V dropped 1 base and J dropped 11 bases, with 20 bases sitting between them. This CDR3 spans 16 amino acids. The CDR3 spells CASSLVFVFTEAELFF. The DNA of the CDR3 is TGTGCCAGCAGCTTAGTTTTCGTTTTCACGGAGGCAGAGCTGTTTTTT. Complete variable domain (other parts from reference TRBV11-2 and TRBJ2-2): EAGVAQSPRYKIIEKRQSVAFWCNPISGHATLYWYQQILGQGPKLLIQFQNNGVVDDSQLPKDRFSAERLKGVDSTLKIQPAKLEDSAVYLCASSLVFVFTEAELFFGEGSRLTVL.

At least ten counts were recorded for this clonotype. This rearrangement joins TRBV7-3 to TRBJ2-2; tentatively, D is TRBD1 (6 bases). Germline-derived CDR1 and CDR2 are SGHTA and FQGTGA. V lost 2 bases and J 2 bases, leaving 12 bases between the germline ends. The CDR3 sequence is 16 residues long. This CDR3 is CASSLQGQTNTGELFF. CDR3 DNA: TGTGCCAGCAGCTTACAGGGACAAACTAACACCGGGGAGCTGTTTTTT.

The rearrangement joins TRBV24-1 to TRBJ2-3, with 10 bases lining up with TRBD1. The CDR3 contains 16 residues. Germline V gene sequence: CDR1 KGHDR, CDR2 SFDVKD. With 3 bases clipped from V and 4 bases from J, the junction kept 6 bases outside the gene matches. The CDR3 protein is CATSDPDRGHADTQYF. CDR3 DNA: TGTGCCACCAGTGATCCAGACAGGGGGCACGCAGATACGCAGTATTTT.

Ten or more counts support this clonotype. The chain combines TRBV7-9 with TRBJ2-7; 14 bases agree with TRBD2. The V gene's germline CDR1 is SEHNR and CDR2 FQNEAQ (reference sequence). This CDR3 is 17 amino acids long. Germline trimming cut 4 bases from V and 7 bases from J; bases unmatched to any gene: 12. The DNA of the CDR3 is TGTGCCAGCAGCTGGGGGACTAGCGGGGGCTCGGTCAGGGAGCAGTACTTC. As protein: CASSWGTSGGSVREQYF.

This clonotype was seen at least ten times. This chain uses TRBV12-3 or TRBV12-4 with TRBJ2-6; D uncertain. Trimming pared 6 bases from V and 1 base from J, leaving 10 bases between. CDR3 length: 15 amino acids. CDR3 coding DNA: TGTGCCAGCAGAGTGTTCTCGTCTGGGGCCAACGTCCTGACTTTC. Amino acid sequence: CASRVFSSGANVLTF.

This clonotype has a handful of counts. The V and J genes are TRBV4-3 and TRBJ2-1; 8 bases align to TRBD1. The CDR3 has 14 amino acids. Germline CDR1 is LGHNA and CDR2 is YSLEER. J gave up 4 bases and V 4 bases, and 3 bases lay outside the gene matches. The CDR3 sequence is CASSPRDRYNEQFF. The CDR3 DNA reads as TGCGCCAGCAGCCCCCGGGACAGGTACAATGAGCAGTTCTTC.

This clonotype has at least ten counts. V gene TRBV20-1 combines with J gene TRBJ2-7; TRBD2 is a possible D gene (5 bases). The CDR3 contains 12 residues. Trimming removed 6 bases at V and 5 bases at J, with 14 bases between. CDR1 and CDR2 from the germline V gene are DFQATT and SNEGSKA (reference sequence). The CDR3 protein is CSARKAGHEQYF. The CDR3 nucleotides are TGCAGTGCCCGCAAGGCGGGCCACGAGCAGTACTTC.